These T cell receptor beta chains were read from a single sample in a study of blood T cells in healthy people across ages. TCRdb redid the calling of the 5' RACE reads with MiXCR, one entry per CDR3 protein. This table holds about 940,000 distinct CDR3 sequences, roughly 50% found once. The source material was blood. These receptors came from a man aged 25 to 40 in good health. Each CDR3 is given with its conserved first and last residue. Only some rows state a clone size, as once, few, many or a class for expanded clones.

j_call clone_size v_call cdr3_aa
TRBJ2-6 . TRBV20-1 CSASQIPSGANVLTF
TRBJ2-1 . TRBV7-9 CASSLNSAGQSYNEQFF
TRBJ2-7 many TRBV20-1 CSAARTDTYEQYF
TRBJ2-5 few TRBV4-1 CASSPSTSGGTQETQYF
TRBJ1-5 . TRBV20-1 CSATGQLFLSNQPQHF
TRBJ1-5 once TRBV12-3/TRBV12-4 CASSSEGDQPQHF
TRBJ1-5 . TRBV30 CAWSWGPNQPQHF
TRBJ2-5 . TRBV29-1 CSVSGATLRETQYF
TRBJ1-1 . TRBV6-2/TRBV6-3 CAIQMGGGRTEAFF
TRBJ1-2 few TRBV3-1 CASSQVLGETYGYTF
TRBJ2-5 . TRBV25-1 CASSETYTGGEYF
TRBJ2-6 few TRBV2 CASSQGFSGANVLTF
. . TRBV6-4 CASSPSEIETQYF
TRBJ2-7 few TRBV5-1 CASSVQNSYEQYF
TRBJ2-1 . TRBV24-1 CATSDDLTGNEQFF
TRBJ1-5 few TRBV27 CASSLEGRNQPQHF
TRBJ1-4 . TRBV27 CASSSIVSATNEKLFF
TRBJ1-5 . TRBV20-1 CSAGDSGSQPQHF
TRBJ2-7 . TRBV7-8 CASSLAFETGFAEQYF
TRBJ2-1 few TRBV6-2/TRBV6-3 CASIRASYNEQFF
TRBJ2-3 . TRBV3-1 CASRLEGGTQYF
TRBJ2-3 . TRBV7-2 CASSWDRDNPTDTQYF
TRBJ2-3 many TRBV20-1 CSAREKGTGTSEGTDTQYF
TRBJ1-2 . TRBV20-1 CSAREQGKEGYTF
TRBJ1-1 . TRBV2 CASSEGGQNTEAFF
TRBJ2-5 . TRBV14 CASSQDPGPTKETQYF
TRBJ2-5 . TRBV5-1 CASKLAGEETQYF
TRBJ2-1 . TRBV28 CASLRAGTGMYNEQFF
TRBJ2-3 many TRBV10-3 CAISEEVRDTQYF
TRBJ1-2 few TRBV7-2 CASRYQSQTFANYGYTF
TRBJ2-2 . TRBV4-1 CASSPRDTDTGELFF
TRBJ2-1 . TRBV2 CAKQKGNGGQFF
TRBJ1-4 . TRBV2 CASIRDRGATNEKLFF
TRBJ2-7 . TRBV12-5 CASAPGDSSYEQYF
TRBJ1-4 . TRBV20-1 CSARAEFGQADNEKLFF
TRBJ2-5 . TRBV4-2 CASSQENSQETQYF
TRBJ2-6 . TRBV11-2 CASRRLSGANVLTF
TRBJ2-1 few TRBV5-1 CASSLLSTGHSYNEQFF
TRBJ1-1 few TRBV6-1 CASSDGFLGEKAFF
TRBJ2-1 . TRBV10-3 CAISVQKDHNEQFF
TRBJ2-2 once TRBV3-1 CASSPDRLGTGELFF
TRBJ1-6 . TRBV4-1 CASSQGPGTVNSPLHF
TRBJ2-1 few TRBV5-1 CASSLLAGESSYNEQFF
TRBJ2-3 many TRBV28 CASIGWTSTDTQYF
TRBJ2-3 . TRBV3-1 CASSHTDTDTQYF
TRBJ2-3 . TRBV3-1 CASSQGGAAGGTQYF
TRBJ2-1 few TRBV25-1 CASSKGGTPYNEQFF
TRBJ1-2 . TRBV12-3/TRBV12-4 CASSLVRDRGGYTF
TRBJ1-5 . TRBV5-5 CASSTGGDSNQPQHF
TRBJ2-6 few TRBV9 CASSAPTALSSGANVLTF
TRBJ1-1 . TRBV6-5 CASSFIQGIDTEAFF
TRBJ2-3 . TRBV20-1 CSARDPRVAGSTDTQYF
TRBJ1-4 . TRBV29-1 CSVDTGQSNEKLFF
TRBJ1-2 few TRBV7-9 CASSLGQDFEGYTF
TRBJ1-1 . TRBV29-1 CSGLKTGTPEAFF